One and the same sample provided the 27 T cell receptor beta chains below, sequenced in a study of T cell repertoires in cytomegalovirus infection (dated by TCRdb to about 2019). Antigens for these TCRs are unknown. The data were produced on an Illumina HiSeq 1500. In TCRdb, the public reads were trimmed at Q25 with fastp and aligned with MiXCR, with productive beta chains retained. Merged by CDR3 protein, the rows form single entries marked with the most common genes and DNA. The table for this sample lists roughly 860,000 distinct CDR3 sequences; about 30% of them were counted only once. 9.5% to 15% of the sample goes to the ten largest clones. In light of the paper, this sample's treatment or condition label describes: in vitro stimulation with specific CMV peptide epitopes to enrich CMV-specific T cells. Material: cultured CD8+ T cells from PBMCs, obtained from culture after CMV antigen stimulation. These TCRs come from a human donor in good health (CMV status not recorded). Some clones in this sample may be carry-over from other donors' samples.

Notes on this clonotype: One end of the junction does not line up with germline, which may come from a read error. The chain is built from TRBV7-8 and TRBJ2-3; 10 nucleotides line up with TRBD2. Germline V gene sequence: CDR1 SGHVS, CDR2 FQNEAQ. This CDR3 spans 15 amino acids. CDR3 loop: CVSSSQRGGKDTQYF. CDR3 DNA: TGTGTCAGCAGTTCCCAGCGGGGGGGAAAAGATACGCAGTATTTT. The full variable domain, rest sourced from reference TRBV7-8 and TRBJ2-3, is GAGVSQSPRYKVAKRGQDVALRCDPISGHVSLFWYQQALGQGPEFLTYFQNEAQLDKSGLPSDRFFAERPEGSVSTLKIQRTQQEDSAVYLCVSSSQRGGKDTQYFGPGTRLTVL.

CDR3: CASSFWGRSEQFF. As DNA, the CDR3 is TGTGCCAGCAGCTTCTGGGGTCGGAGTGAGCAGTTCTTC. The rearrangement uses TRBV5-6 and TRBJ2-1; D unclear. Germline CDR1 SGHDT, CDR2 YYEEEE. The CDR3 loop spans 13 amino acids. V lost 2 bases and J lost 9, with 12 bases in between.

This clonotype appeared a few times. The chain links TRBV12-3 or TRBV12-4 to TRBJ1-2; TRBD1 is a possible D gene (5 bases). The CDR3 contains 14 residues. Trimming took 6 bases from V and 6 from J, leaving 17 bases between them. CDR3 sequence (DNA): TGTGCCAGCAGCTCTACAGGTTCAGGCGATGGCTACACCTTC. Protein product: CASSSTGSGDGYTF.

The J gene is TRBJ2-1, the V gene TRBV10-3; the D gene is possibly TRBD1 (5 bases). The germline V and J ends were trimmed by 5 bases and 4 bases, with 18 bases remaining between them. The CDR3 has 16 amino acids. Germline V gene data show CDR1 as ENHRY and CDR2 as SYGVKD. The CDR3 loop is CAISYRLSGPYNEQFF. The CDR3 coding sequence is TGTGCCATCAGTTACAGGCTCTCAGGGCCTTACAATGAGCAGTTCTTC.

This chain joins TRBV10-3 and TRBJ2-5; D unclear. Trimming stripped 3 bases from V and 1 base from J, with 6 bases between. Germline V gene lookup returns CDR1 ENHRY and CDR2 SYGVKD. There are 13 residues in the CDR3. The CDR3 nucleotides read TGTGCCATCAGTGACGGAATCCAAGAGACCCAGTACTTC. Its translation is CAISDGIQETQYF.

This clonotype was observed a handful of times. The V and J genes are TRBV2 and TRBJ2-1, with D unresolved. Trimming shortened V by 10 bases and J by 6 bases, and 16 bases separated the two germline ends. Germline V gene data show CDR1 as SNHLY and CDR2 as FYNNEI. The CDR3 is made up of 13 amino acids. The CDR3 is CAILRASANEQFF. The CDR3, as DNA: TGTGCCATTCTCCGGGCTTCAGCCAATGAGCAGTTCTTC.

The rearrangement links TRBV9 to TRBJ2-7; D may match TRBD1 or TRBD2 (5 bases each). Looked up from germline, CDR1 is SGDLS and CDR2 is YYNGEE. Trimming removed 8 bases from V and 6 bases from J, with 21 bases in between. CDR3 size: 14 residues. CDR3 sequence (DNA): TGTGCCAGGAGTGCGCCCGGGCCGGGGCCCGAGCAGTACTTC. Encoded protein: CARSAPGPGPEQYF. The variable domain in full, completed from reference TRBV9 and TRBJ2-7, reads DSGVTQTPKHLITATGQRVTLRCSPRSGDLSVYWYQQSLDQGLQFLIQYYNGEERAKGNILERFSAQQFPDLHSELNLSSLELGDSALYFCARSAPGPGPEQYFGPGTRLTVT.

This chain joins TRBV7-6 and TRBJ1-4; 9 nucleotides match TRBD1. The trim removed 5 bases at V and 11 bases at J, leaving 18 bases unmatched. CDR3 length: 17 residues. Germline V gene sequence: CDR1 SGHVS, CDR2 FNYEAQ. CDR3 loop: CASSTPGQGRVKEKLFF. DNA of the CDR3: TGTGCCAGCAGCACCCCGGGACAGGGCAGAGTCAAGGAGAAACTGTTTTTT.

CDR3 sequence (DNA): TGTGCCAGCAGCCCCCGGGGACAGGGAACCTACGAGCAGTACTTC. It encodes CASSPRGQGTYEQYF. The rearrangement links TRBV7-6 to TRBJ2-7, with 9 bases fitting TRBD1. Germline-derived CDR1 and CDR2 are SGHVS and FNYEAQ. The CDR3 has 15 amino acids. Trimming cost V 5 bases and J 2 bases; bases outside gene matches: 7.

This clonotype showed up just a few times. In nucleotides, the CDR3 is TGCGCCAGCAGCCAAATCCGGGACTCCCTCAGGGAGCTGTTTTTT. It translates to CASSQIRDSLRELFF. The rearrangement links TRBV4-1 to TRBJ2-2; D may be TRBD2 (6 bases). Germline V CDR1 and CDR2: MGHRA, YSYEKL. The CDR3 spans 15 residues. Trimming stripped 2 bases from V and 9 bases from J, with 16 bases between.

The chain is built from TRBV9 and TRBJ1-2; D not resolved. The germline V and J ends were trimmed by 3 bases and 13 bases, with 16 bases remaining between them. CDR1 is SGDLS, CDR2 YYNGEE, per germline. The CDR3 is 12 amino acids. DNA of the CDR3: TGTGCCAGCAGCGCTCCAGAATACCTTGCCACCTTC. It yields the protein CASSAPEYLATF.

J is TRBJ2-1 and V is TRBV7-3; 9 bases align to TRBD1. There are 15 residues in the CDR3. The trim removed 5 bases at V and 8 bases at J, leaving 10 bases unmatched. Germline V gives CDR1 SGHTA, CDR2 FQGTGA. CDR3 protein: CASSTTGTGRDEQFF. The DNA for the CDR3 is TGTGCCAGCAGCACTACCGGGACAGGGAGGGATGAGCAGTTCTTC.

This clonotype was observed many times. The rearrangement links TRBV7-2 to TRBJ1-1; 7 positions agree with TRBD1. J lost 2 bases, V lost 2 bases, and 11 bases had no gene match. CDR3 length: 17 residues. The V gene's germline CDR1 is SGHTA and CDR2 FQGNSA. The CDR3, as DNA: TGTGCCAGCAGCTTATGGGGGACAGATTTTGGAAACACTGAAGCTTTCTTT. It translates to CASSLWGTDFGNTEAFF.

This clonotype was counted a few times. V and J are TRBV20-1 and TRBJ2-6; D possibly corresponds to TRBD1 (6 bases). The CDR3 is 17 residues long. Trimming removed 5 bases from V and 0 bases from J, with 17 bases in between. CDR1 is DFQATT, CDR2 SNEGSKA, per germline (reference sequence). CDR3 residues: CSAAPGTSSSGANVLTF. The CDR3, as DNA: TGCAGTGCTGCACCCGGGACATCGAGCTCTGGGGCCAACGTCCTGACTTTC.

The chain is built from TRBV7-9 and TRBJ1-5, with a possible D match to TRBD1 (5 bases). V lost 7 bases to trimming and J lost 5 bases, with 18 bases between them. The length of the CDR3 is 15 residues. The germline V gene has CDR1 SEHNR and CDR2 FQNEAQ (reference sequence). The CDR3 coding sequence is TGTGCCAGCACCCAGGGAGGGGAAGGCGATCAGCCCCAGCATTTT. This translates into CASTQGGEGDQPQHF.

V gene TRBV6-6 combines with J gene TRBJ2-7, with D perhaps TRBD1 (5 bases). CDR1 is MNHNY and CDR2 is SVGAGI in the germline V gene (reference sequence). The V end lost 8 bases, the J end lost 0 bases, and 11 bases lay between the germline ends. CDR3 length equals 13 residues. CDR3 in DNA: TGTGCCAGCGAAAGGCAGGGCTCCTACGAGCAGTACGTC. Translating it yields CASERQGSYEQYV.

This clonotype has more than one count but fewer than ten. V and J are TRBV11-3 and TRBJ2-7, with TRBD1 identical over 8 bases. The CDR3 sequence is 14 residues long. Germline lookup yields CDR1 SGHNT and CDR2 YENEEA. Losses at the gene ends were 3 bases for V and 7 bases for J; bases not matched to a gene: 8. The CDR3 region has the DNA TGTGCCAGCAGCTTGGGACAGGCTCGTGAAGAGCAGTACTTC. The encoded protein is CASSLGQAREEQYF.

Note on this clonotype: At one end, the junction sequence differs from germline, possibly due to a read error. The CDR3 coding sequence is TGCGTCTCCGGGGTGGGGGCCAAAAACATGCAGTACTTC. This gives the protein CVSGVGAKNMQYF. V gene TRBV6-6 combines with J gene TRBJ2-4; possibly TRBD1 for D (6 bases). The germline CDR1 and CDR2 sequences are MNHNY and SVGAGI (reference sequence). The CDR3 length is 13 residues.

This rearrangement joins TRBV6-5 to TRBJ2-5; 7 bases align to TRBD1. Germline V gene sequence: CDR1 MNHEY, CDR2 SVGAGI. V lost 6 bases, J lost 4 bases, and 11 bases stayed unmatched. CDR3 length: 15 amino acids. The CDR3 coding sequence is TGTGCCAGCAGACCAAGGGACAGATCAGTAGAGACCCAGTACTTC. Encoded protein: CASRPRDRSVETQYF.

This clonotype was seen repeatedly, ten times or more. This chain links TRBV27 with TRBJ1-2; D gene uncertain. This CDR3 is built from 13 residues. Per the germline V gene, CDR1 is MNHEY and CDR2 is SMNVEV (reference sequence). V lost 5 bases, J lost 1 base, and 8 bases lay in between. Here the CDR3 DNA reads TGTGCCAGCAGTCCCCAGAATAACTATGGCTACACCTTC. Its translation: CASSPQNNYGYTF.

V is TRBV20-1 and J is TRBJ1-4; 10 bases agree with TRBD1. The CDR3 covers 15 residues. Per the germline V gene, CDR1 is DFQATT and CDR2 is SNEGSKA (reference sequence). With 0 bases clipped from V and 3 bases from J, the junction kept 1 base outside the gene matches. CDR3 sequence: CSARDGTGANEKLFF. Here the CDR3 DNA reads TGCAGTGCTAGAGATGGGACAGGGGCTAATGAAAAACTGTTTTTT.

The rearrangement joins TRBV7-4 to TRBJ2-1, with 10 bases fitting TRBD2. Germline CDR1 SGHVT, CDR2 SQSDAQ. Losses at the gene ends were 6 bases for V and 2 bases for J; bases not matched to a gene: 7. This CDR3 comprises 16 residues. The CDR3 protein is CASSSYSGGPYNEQFF. The CDR3 DNA reads as TGTGCCAGCAGTTCTTATAGCGGGGGGCCCTACAATGAGCAGTTCTTC. The whole variable domain, remainder taken from reference TRBV7-4 and TRBJ2-1, is GAGVSQSPRYKVAKRGRDVALRCDSISGHVTLYWYRQTLGQGSEVLTYSQSDAQRDKSGRPSGRFSAERPERSVSTLKIQRTEQGDSAVYLCASSSYSGGPYNEQFFGPGTRLTVL.

The chain is built from TRBV20-1 and TRBJ1-5, with D possibly being TRBD1 (5 bases). The CDR3 runs 15 residues. From germline, CDR1 is DFQATT and CDR2 SNEGSKA (reference sequence). Trimming removed 0 bases at V and 1 base at J, with 10 bases between. Written as DNA, the CDR3 is TGCAGTGCTAGAGATCAGGACACGAGCAATCAGCCCCAGCATTTT. This sequence encodes CSARDQDTSNQPQHF.

CDR3 loop: CASSSLTLEAFF. The CDR3 bases are TGTGCCAGCAGTTCCCTGACTCTTGAAGCTTTCTTT. The rearrangement joins TRBV6-5 to TRBJ1-1; no firm D call. The CDR3 loop spans 12 amino acids. The V end was cut by 4 bases, the J end by 7 bases, with 10 bases between. The V gene's germline CDR1 is MNHEY and CDR2 SVGAGI.

This clonotype has a count of ten or more. This chain links TRBV7-9 with TRBJ2-3; 14 positions match TRBD2. V shed 4 bases and J 3 bases; nucleotides not matched to a gene: 27. The CDR3 extends over 24 amino acids. Germline V gene data show CDR1 as SEHNR and CDR2 as FQNEAQ (reference sequence). The CDR3, as DNA: TGTGCCAGCAGCTCCCCGATCGGGACGGAGGCCGGGACTAGCGGGGGACTAACGACAGATACGCAGTATTTT. As protein: CASSSPIGTEAGTSGGLTTDTQYF.

V is TRBV24-1 and J is TRBJ2-2, with unresolved D. Germline lookup yields CDR1 KGHDR and CDR2 SFDVKD. This CDR3 contains 13 residues. Trimming left V 7 bases short and J 3 bases short, with 8 bases between. Here the CDR3 DNA reads TGTGCCACCAGCGCAGGTTACACCGGGGAGCTGTTTTTT. Amino acids: CATSAGYTGELFF.

The chain employs TRBV7-6 and TRBJ2-1; 7 bases agree with TRBD2. Germline CDR1 reads SGHVS; CDR2 reads FNYEAQ. The CDR3 is made up of 17 amino acids. Trimming took 5 bases from V and 0 from J; bases not matched to a gene: 10. The DNA of the CDR3 is TGTGCCAGCAGCGCCCTAGCGGCCGAGAGCTCCTACAATGAGCAGTTCTTC. Its protein product is CASSALAAESSYNEQFF.